These 21 T cell receptor beta chains came from one sample sequenced in a study of T cells in Graves' hyperthyroidism and ophthalmopathy. TCR beta CDR3 sequences were amplified from RNA transcripts. TCR CDR3 regions were first amplified by RT-PCR with HTBI primers. A single record per CDR3 protein comes from TCRdb applying MiXCR to the multiplex PCR reads. Of under 250,000 distinct CDR3 sequences in the sample, approximately 23% are singletons; the top ten hold under 40%. The sample comprised blood. These receptors all stem from a woman aged 40 to 50 with Graves' ophthalmopathy.

This clonotype was picked up many times. CDR3 nucleotide sequence: TGTGCCAGCAGCTTAATGGGCGGGAGTGTCCACGAGCAGTACTTC. Amino acid sequence: CASSLMGGSVHEQYF. J is TRBJ2-7 and V is TRBV7-3; 7 positions match TRBD2. J lost 5 bases, V lost 1 base, and 8 bases had no gene match. The CDR3 contains 15 residues. Germline CDR1 and CDR2: SGHTA and FQGTGA.

This clonotype has ten or more counts. This chain uses TRBV20-1 with TRBJ1-2; D gene uncertain. Germline CDR1 and CDR2: DFQATT and SNEGSKA (reference sequence). V was trimmed by 6 bases and J by 1 base, leaving 9 bases between them. This CDR3 is built from 12 residues. The CDR3 loop reads CSAQSLNYGYTF. CDR3 coding DNA: TGCAGTGCGCAGTCTCTTAACTATGGCTACACCTTC.

The chain links TRBV2 to TRBJ1-1; TRBD1 agrees at 9 bases. The J segment lost 11 bases and the V segment lost 6 bases, leaving 10 bases of the junction unmatched. This CDR3 comprises 13 residues. Germline loops: CDR1 SNHLY, CDR2 FYNNEI. The CDR3 DNA reads TGTGCCAGCAGAACAGGGGGCGCCTCGGAGGCTTTCTTT. The encoded protein is CASRTGGASEAFF.

This clonotype was seen at least ten times. This chain links TRBV5-6 with TRBJ1-2, with D hard to call. With 0 bases removed from V and 2 bases from J, the gap between germline ends came to 17 bases. The CDR3 has 17 amino acids. The germline V gene encodes CDR1 SGHDT and CDR2 YYEEEE. As DNA, the CDR3 is TGTGCCAGCAGCTTGGGGGAACCGGGCCCACTCAACTATGGCTACACCTTC. This translates into CASSLGEPGPLNYGYTF.

The chain combines TRBV19 with TRBJ2-6; D is perhaps TRBD1 or TRBD2 (5 bases each). Trimming removed 9 bases at V and 9 bases at J, with 15 bases between. The CDR3 runs 13 residues. Per germline, CDR1 LNHDA and CDR2 SQIVND (reference sequence). In DNA form, the CDR3 reads TGTGCCAGCAACTTTGGGGGTGACAACGTCCTGACTTTC. The encoded protein is CASNFGGDNVLTF.

A word on this clonotype: A much larger clone differs from this one at a single base, so this may be a read error. The chain has TRBV5-6 and TRBJ2-2, with D possibly matching TRBD1 (6 bases). Germline V lookup: CDR1 SGHDT, CDR2 YYEEEE. The CDR3 runs to 18 residues. CDR3 protein: CASSLESQGLGDTGELLF. In nucleotides, the CDR3 is TGTGCCAGCAGCTTGGAATCCCAGGGTTTAGGGGACACCGGGGAGCTGCTTTTT.

This clonotype was counted at least ten times. CDR3 in DNA: TGTGCCAGCAGCATCATAGGGGGCGCTGGCTATGGCTACACCTTC. Its translation: CASSIIGGAGYGYTF. The chain combines TRBV7-2 with TRBJ1-2, with TRBD1 matching over 7 bases. V lost 5 bases to trimming and J lost 4 bases; unmatched junction nucleotides: 10. Germline V gene sequence: CDR1 SGHTA, CDR2 FQGNSA. This CDR3 region has 15 residues.

The chain carries TRBV18 and TRBJ1-1; D gene unclear. The CDR3 has 14 amino acids. Trimming shortened V by 5 bases and J by 0 bases, and 10 bases separated the two germline ends. Germline V gene sequence: CDR1 KGHSH, CDR2 LQKENI. DNA of the CDR3: TGTGCCAGCTCATCTTACACCCTGAACACTGAAGCTTTCTTT. As protein: CASSSYTLNTEAFF.

The chain employs TRBV6-5 and TRBJ2-7; D call uncertain. The CDR3 has 13 residues. Germline V gene data show CDR1 as MNHEY and CDR2 as SVGAGI. V dropped 2 bases and J dropped 3 bases, with 8 bases sitting between them. The CDR3 DNA reads as TGTGCCAGCAGTTACGCAGTAAACTACGAGCAGTACTTC. Its translation is CASSYAVNYEQYF.

This clonotype has a count of ten or more. The chain is built from TRBV27 and TRBJ2-7; 10 nucleotides align to TRBD2. Germline V gene lookup returns CDR1 MNHEY and CDR2 SMNVEV (reference sequence). This CDR3 has 14 amino acids. The trim removed 6 bases at V and 5 bases at J, leaving 7 bases unmatched. DNA of the CDR3: TGTGCCAGCAGATCCCTAGCGGGAGTCCACGAGCAGTACTTC. Its translation: CASRSLAGVHEQYF.

This clonotype was picked up many times. The chain's CDR3 is CATSRDSNTGVPYEQYF. The DNA of the CDR3 is TGTGCCACCAGCAGAGATTCTAATACAGGGGTCCCCTACGAGCAGTACTTC. This sequence joins TRBV15 and TRBJ2-7; 7 bases agree with TRBD1. The CDR3 sequence is 17 residues long. V shed 0 bases and J 2 bases; nucleotides not matched to a gene: 10. Germline assignment: CDR1 LNHNV and CDR2 YYDKDF (reference sequence).

This clonotype was counted many times. The V call is TRBV30, the J call TRBJ1-1, with no clear D. Trimming pared 4 bases from V and 1 base from J, leaving 13 bases between. Per the germline V gene, CDR1 is GTSNPN and CDR2 is SVGIG (reference sequence). This CDR3 contains 14 residues. The CDR3 nucleotides read TGTGCCTGGAAGAAACCAAACACGAACACTGAAGCTTTCTTT. It is translated as CAWKKPNTNTEAFF.

The chain combines TRBV6-1 with TRBJ2-7, with D perhaps matching TRBD2 (7 bases). This CDR3 has 18 residues. Trimming removed 6 bases at V and 4 bases at J, with 28 bases between. Germline CDR1 MNHNS, CDR2 SASEGT. The CDR3 sequence is CASRKGGFLGVAGYEQYF. In DNA, the CDR3 is TGTGCCAGCAGGAAGGGGGGCTTTTTGGGGGTAGCGGGTTACGAGCAGTACTTC.

This clonotype appeared many times. The rearrangement links TRBV10-3 to TRBJ2-6; TRBD2 is a possible D gene (5 bases). V shed 2 bases and J shed 0 bases, with 14 bases lying between them. CDR1 is ENHRY and CDR2 is SYGVKD in the germline V gene. This CDR3 spans 18 amino acids. CDR3 sequence: CAISEGLGADSGANVLTF. Here the CDR3 DNA reads TGTGCCATCAGTGAGGGACTGGGCGCCGACTCTGGGGCCAACGTCCTGACTTTC.

This clonotype has a count of ten or more. This chain joins TRBV28 and TRBJ1-2; 7 nucleotides agree with TRBD1. The CDR3 consists of 14 residues. The germline CDR1 and CDR2 sequences are MDHEN and SYDVKM. The V and J ends lost 6 bases and 4 bases, in that order; junction bases with no gene match: 8. CDR3 sequence: CASSPAGQPYGYTF. As DNA, the CDR3 is TGTGCCAGCAGCCCCGCGGGACAGCCCTATGGCTACACCTTC.

This clonotype was counted many times. The V call is TRBV7-8, the J call TRBJ2-7; 7 nucleotides match TRBD2. J was trimmed by 6 bases and V by 8 bases; bases with no gene match: 13. CDR3 length equals 14 residues. Germline values: CDR1 SGHVS, CDR2 FQNEAQ. In nucleotides, the CDR3 is TGTGCCAGCCCCGGATCACGCGGGAGTGGCGAGCAGTACTTC. Protein sequence: CASPGSRGSGEQYF.

In its sample, this clonotype was seen many times. The chain combines TRBV3-1 with TRBJ2-5, with D possibly matching TRBD2 (5 bases). V lost 3 bases to trimming and J lost 2 bases, with 13 bases between them. This CDR3 spans 15 amino acids. The germline gives CDR1 LGHDT, CDR2 YNNKEL (reference sequence). The CDR3: CASSHYGDYQETQYF. DNA for the CDR3: TGTGCCAGCAGCCATTATGGAGACTATCAAGAGACCCAGTACTTC.

This chain connects TRBV6-2 or TRBV6-3 to TRBJ2-7; 13 nucleotides agree with TRBD2. With 5 bases clipped from V and 0 bases from J, the junction kept 13 bases outside the gene matches. Germline loops: CDR1 MNHEY, CDR2 SVGEGT. The CDR3 sequence is 19 residues long. Here the CDR3 DNA reads TGTGCCAGCAGTAGCGATCGACTAGCGGGGGGCAAGAGCTCCTACGAGCAGTACTTC. It translates to CASSSDRLAGGKSSYEQYF.

The sample holds many counts of this clonotype. One junction end does not reproduce the germline sequence, and a read error may be involved. V gene TRBV12-3 or TRBV12-4 combines with J gene TRBJ2-2; D is possibly TRBD2 (5 bases). The CDR3 spans 13 residues. The CDR3 nucleotides are TGTGCCAGCAGTTTTCGGGTAACCGGGGAGCTGCTTTTT. Translated: CASSFRVTGELLF.

This clonotype came up many times. The V and J genes are TRBV5-6 and TRBJ2-5; D tentatively reads TRBD1 or TRBD2 (5 bases each). Germline CDR1 and CDR2: SGHDT and YYEEEE. The CDR3 covers 14 residues. V gave up 4 bases and J gave up 1 base, with 11 bases separating them. The CDR3 DNA is TGTGCCAGCAGCCTCGGGACGCCCCAAGAGACCCAGTACTTC. Residues: CASSLGTPQETQYF.

This chain uses TRBV12-3 or TRBV12-4 with TRBJ1-1; D perhaps matches TRBD1 (6 bases). Between the trimmed V and J ends, which lost 4 bases and 9 bases, there was a span of 12 bases. The CDR3 spans 12 residues. The CDR3 region is CASSSYQGKAFF. The CDR3 DNA is TGTGCCAGCAGTTCCTATCAGGGGAAAGCTTTCTTT.